What follows are 10 T cell receptor beta chains derived from one specimen sequenced in a study of blood T cell repertoires in COVID-19. Using immunoSEQ multiplex PCR, the repertoire was profiled, and TCRdb retains in-frame clones only, with some absent. The repertoire holds 150,000 to 200,000 clones, with roughly nine tenths as singletons. The sample taken for sequencing was peripheral blood. The source is a man younger than 35 with acute or convalescent COVID-19.

The chain employs TRBV6-6 and TRBJ1-2, with TRBD1 as a possible D gene (5 bases). Germline V gene data show CDR1 as MNHNY and CDR2 as SVGAGI (reference sequence). With 2 bases removed from V and 2 bases from J, the gap between germline ends came to 9 bases. The CDR3 runs 14 residues. The CDR3 nucleotides are TGTGCCAGCAGTTACCAGGACAAAAACTATGGCTACACCTTC. It specifies CASSYQDKNYGYTF.

The V call is TRBV11-2, the J call TRBJ2-6; D not resolved. Germline assignment: CDR1 SGHAT and CDR2 FQNNGV. The V gene lost 1 base and the J gene lost 2 bases, with 6 bases spanning the gap. The CDR3 has 15 residues. In DNA, the CDR3 is TGTGCCAGCAGCTTAGCTGGGCCTGGGGCCAACGTCCTGACTTTC. It is translated as CASSLAGPGANVLTF.

The chain is built from TRBV9 and TRBJ2-2; 9 bases map to TRBD2. CDR1 SGDLS and CDR2 YYNGEE come from the germline V gene. This CDR3 spans 18 amino acids. V shed 3 bases, J shed 4 bases, and the junction held 13 bases outside the gene matches. Written as DNA, the CDR3 is TGTGCCAGCAGCGGCCGTTCGTTAGCGGGGGACTCCACCGGGGAGCTGTTTTTT. This gives the protein CASSGRSLAGDSTGELFF. The whole variable domain, filled in from reference TRBV9 and TRBJ2-2, reads DSGVTQTPKHLITATGQRVTLRCSPRSGDLSVYWYQQSLDQGLQFLIQYYNGEERAKGNILERFSAQQFPDLHSELNLSSLELGDSALYFCASSGRSLAGDSTGELFFGEGSRLTVL.

The gene calls are TRBV29-1 and TRBJ1-2; the D is unclear. Germline CDR1 SQVTM, CDR2 ANQGSEA. V lost 3 bases to trimming and J lost 6 bases, with 14 bases between them. The CDR3 is 13 residues long. CDR3 amino acids: CSVDPQAVDGYTF. The CDR3 nucleotides read TGCAGCGTTGACCCTCAGGCCGTAGATGGCTACACCTTC.

This sequence joins TRBV6-5 and TRBJ2-3; no reliable D call. The germline CDR1 and CDR2 sequences are MNHEY and SVGAGI. The CDR3 runs 15 residues. The V gene lost 0 bases and the J gene lost 4 bases, with 11 bases spanning the gap. Here the CDR3 DNA reads TGTGCCAGCAGTTACTCGGCAGATCATGCAGATACGCAGTATTTT. Its translation: CASSYSADHADTQYF.

The chain has TRBV6-5 and TRBJ2-7; 7 bases are a match to TRBD1. Germline V lookup: CDR1 MNHEY, CDR2 SVGAGI. V shed 5 bases, J shed 8 bases, and the junction held 6 bases outside the gene matches. The CDR3 covers 12 residues. CDR3 nucleotide sequence: TGTGCCAGCAGTCCGGGACAGATGAAGCAGTACTTC. As protein: CASSPGQMKQYF.

The gene calls are TRBV21-1 and TRBJ1-1; the DNA was not used to check the table's D call, TRBD1. TRBV21-1 is a listed pseudogene. This CDR3 comprises 15 residues. The CDR3 nucleotides are TGTGCCAGCAGCAAATGGGCCTGTATGAACACTGAAGCTTTCTTT. Its translation: CASSKWACMNTEAFF.

The chain uses TRBV10-3 and TRBJ1-6; tentatively, D is TRBD1 (6 bases). The CDR3 is 14 residues long. Germline CDR1 and CDR2: ENHRY and SYGVKD. Trimming stripped 4 bases from V and 8 bases from J, with 12 bases between. The CDR3 DNA reads TGTGCCATCAGTGTGGGACAAGGCGATTCACCCCTCCACTTT. This codes for CAISVGQGDSPLHF.

J is TRBJ2-5 and V is TRBV7-9; 7 positions match TRBD2. The CDR3 has 14 residues. The J segment lost 5 bases and the V segment lost 3 bases, leaving 6 bases of the junction unmatched. CDR1 is SEHNR and CDR2 is FQNEAQ in the germline V gene (reference sequence). The CDR3 nucleotides are TGTGCCAGCAGCTTCCGGGACTACTCGGAGACCCAGTACTTC. This sequence encodes CASSFRDYSETQYF.

This sequence joins TRBV3-1 (or the pseudogene TRBV3-2) and TRBJ1-5, with TRBD1 identical over 9 bases. This CDR3 spans 16 amino acids. Germline V gives CDR1 LGHDT, CDR2 YNNKEL (reference sequence). With V trimmed by 5 bases and J by 3 bases, 8 bases remained unmatched. The CDR3 nucleotides are TGTGCCAGCAGCAAGGGACAGGGAGTATTCAATCAGCCCCAGCATTTT. It specifies CASSKGQGVFNQPQHF.